The TCR beta chain under discussion was sequenced for a study of brain T cells in children with intractable seizures. Sequencing used immunoSEQ multiplex PCR; TCRdb keeps in-frame clones, though not all of them. The data hold 100,000 to 120,000 clones, with under 95% observed a single time. This CDR3 spans 14 amino acids. The germline gives CDR1 MDHEN, CDR2 SYDVKM. V was clipped by 7 bases and J by 4 bases, with 13 bases between them. Sample: peripheral blood, taken at surgery. The chain carries TRBV28 and TRBJ2-2, with a weak D call TRBD2 (6 bases). The TCR was taken from a boy under three years old with hemimegalencephaly and intractable seizures. CDR3 protein: CASIKGGGTGELFF. The CDR3 DNA reads TGTGCCAGCATTAAGGGAGGCGGCACCGGGGAGCTGTTTTTT. Drawing the rest from reference TRBV28 and TRBJ2-2, the complete variable domain is DVKVTQSSRYLVKRTGEKVFLECVQDMDHENMFWYRQDPGLGLRLIYFSYDVKMKEKGDIPEGYSVSREKKERFSLILESASTNQTSMYLCASIKGGGTGELFFGEGSRLTVL.